The 21 T cell receptor beta chains listed next were all sequenced from one sample in a study of PD-1 blockade in classical Hodgkin lymphoma. The patients all showed relapse after autologous stem cell transplantation, while their brentuximab vedotin exposure varied. Clones were read by immunoSEQ multiplex PCR, and TCRdb kept only the in-frame ones, dropping some. The sample consists of 43,000 or so clones, roughly 73% of them appearing once. Sequenced here: peripheral blood mononuclear cells (PBMCs), sampled at baseline. The source is a human donor with classical Hodgkin lymphoma.

This chain links TRBV5-1 with TRBJ2-1; 11 bases match TRBD1. V lost 2 bases and J lost 6; bases outside the gene matches: 4. The CDR3 covers 15 residues. Germline CDR1 is SGHRS and CDR2 is YFSETQ. CDR3 sequence reads: CASSFRDRGSNEQFF. The CDR3 DNA reads TGCGCCAGCAGCTTCCGGGACAGGGGGAGCAATGAGCAGTTCTTC.

V and J are TRBV30 and TRBJ1-4, with 7 bases lining up with TRBD1. The CDR3 consists of 15 residues. V was pared by 5 bases and J by 0 bases, with 6 bases of the junction left unmatched. Germline V CDR1 and CDR2: GTSNPN, SVGIG (reference sequence). Here the CDR3 reads CAWDRQGSTNEKLFF. Written as DNA, the CDR3 is TGTGCCTGGGACCGACAGGGATCAACTAATGAAAAACTGTTTTTT.

The J gene is TRBJ1-5, the V gene TRBV7-8, with 7 bases lining up with TRBD1. CDR3 length: 13 amino acids. Per germline, CDR1 SGHVS and CDR2 FQNEAQ. After removal of 8 bases from V and 6 bases from J, the junction contained 7 bases not matched to a gene. The CDR3 DNA reads TGTGCCAGCGATCGATACAGGGGTCAGCCCCAGCATTTT. It encodes CASDRYRGQPQHF.

Here the CDR3 DNA reads TGTGCCAGCAGACCTACCACTAGCGGGCAATACAATGAGCAGTTCTTC. This gives the protein CASRPTTSGQYNEQFF. V gene TRBV2 combines with J gene TRBJ2-1; 9 positions agree with TRBD2. The CDR3 spans 16 residues. V trimming: 6 bases; J trimming: 4 bases; junction bases outside the gene matches: 10. The V gene's germline CDR1 is SNHLY and CDR2 FYNNEI.

The chain has TRBV28 and TRBJ1-2, with 7 bases aligning to TRBD1. The V gene end was trimmed by 6 bases and the J gene end by 3 bases; junction bases not matched to a gene: 7. The CDR3 length is 14 residues. Germline V gene lookup returns CDR1 MDHEN and CDR2 SYDVKM. CDR3 bases: TGTGCCAGCAGCTCCACAGGGGCCCACTATGGCTACACCTTC. Amino acid sequence: CASSSTGAHYGYTF.

The J gene is TRBJ1-2, the V gene TRBV28; the D is unclear. This CDR3 comprises 11 residues. V dropped 4 bases and J dropped 0 bases, with 0 bases sitting between them. Germline-derived CDR1 and CDR2 are MDHEN and SYDVKM. CDR3 sequence: CASSSNYGYTF. As DNA, the CDR3 is TGTGCCAGCAGTTCTAACTATGGCTACACCTTC.

This chain connects TRBV7-8 to TRBJ1-5; 7 bases are shared with TRBD1. Germline CDR1 is SGHVS and CDR2 is FQNEAQ. V lost 5 bases to trimming and J lost 9 bases; unmatched junction nucleotides: 13. CDR3 length equals 15 residues. The CDR3 bases are TGTGCCAGCAGCCCCGACAGGGCAGCCCTTTCGCCCCAGCATTTT. It encodes CASSPDRAALSPQHF. Filled out from reference TRBV7-8 and TRBJ1-5, the complete variable domain reads GAGVSQSPRYKVAKRGQDVALRCDPISGHVSLFWYQQALGQGPEFLTYFQNEAQLDKSGLPSDRFFAERPEGSVSTLKIQRTQQEDSAVYLCASSPDRAALSPQHFGDGTRLSIL.

The chain combines TRBV19 with TRBJ1-1; D is uncertain. CDR3 size: 10 residues. V was cut by 8 bases and J by 4 bases, with 5 bases left in between. Germline values: CDR1 LNHDA, CDR2 SQIVND (reference sequence). In DNA form, the CDR3 reads TGTGCCAGTCAAAGCACTGAAGCTTTCTTT. This sequence encodes CASQSTEAFF.

The rearrangement uses TRBV7-2 and TRBJ2-2; D is unclear. In germline, CDR1 is SGHTA, CDR2 FQGNSA. This CDR3 has 11 amino acids. Trimming stripped 6 bases from V and 8 bases from J, with 7 bases between. CDR3 protein: CASSPSGELFF. In DNA form, the CDR3 reads TGTGCCAGCAGTCCATCAGGGGAGCTGTTTTTT.

The genes are TRBV9 and TRBJ2-1, with TRBD2 matching over 14 bases. The trim removed 2 bases at V and 5 bases at J, leaving 3 bases unmatched. CDR3 size: 16 residues. Germline V gives CDR1 SGDLS, CDR2 YYNGEE. Here the CDR3 reads CASSVGTSGRNNEQFF. The CDR3, as DNA: TGTGCCAGCAGCGTTGGGACTAGCGGGAGAAACAATGAGCAGTTCTTC.

This chain joins TRBV5-1 and TRBJ1-1; D call uncertain. V was trimmed by 0 bases and J by 8 bases, leaving 11 bases between them. This CDR3 comprises 13 residues. Per germline, CDR1 SGHRS and CDR2 YFSETQ. The CDR3 region is CASSLAEVGEAFF. DNA for the CDR3: TGCGCCAGCAGCTTGGCTGAGGTGGGAGAAGCTTTCTTT.

The chain has TRBV5-4 and TRBJ2-3, with 7 bases identical to TRBD2. Germline V gives CDR1 SGHNT, CDR2 YYREEE (reference sequence). This CDR3 region has 16 residues. V lost 4 bases to trimming and J lost 3 bases; unmatched junction nucleotides: 11. CDR3 sequence (DNA): TGTGCCAGCAGCCCGGGACTACTGTTTTTAACAGATACGCAGTATTTT. This codes for CASSPGLLFLTDTQYF. Using reference TRBV5-4 and TRBJ2-3 for the parts outside the CDR3, the full variable domain is ETGVTQSPTHLIKTRGQQVTLRCSSQSGHNTVSWYQQALGQGPQFIFQYYREEENGRGNFPPRFSGLQFPNYSSELNVNALELDDSALYLCASSPGLLFLTDTQYFGPGTRLTVL.

The chain employs TRBV11-1 and TRBJ2-7; 8 bases fit TRBD1. Trimming took 4 bases from V and 2 from J; bases not matched to a gene: 4. The CDR3 loop spans 14 amino acids. Germline V CDR1 and CDR2: SGHAT, FQDESV (reference sequence). The CDR3: CASSWTGPPYEQYF. Here the CDR3 DNA reads TGTGCCAGCAGCTGGACAGGGCCCCCCTACGAGCAGTACTTC. The entire variable domain, with the rest obtained from reference TRBV11-1 and TRBJ2-7, is as follows: EAEVAQSPRYKITEKSQAVAFWCDPISGHATLYWYRQILGQGPELLVQFQDESVVDDSQLPKDRFSAERLKGVDSTLKIQPAELGDSAMYLCASSWTGPPYEQYFGPGTRLTVT.

V usage is TRBV4-1 and J usage is TRBJ2-7; D not resolved. Trimming stripped 0 bases from V and 7 bases from J, with 13 bases between. The CDR3 extends over 14 amino acids. Germline V gene lookup returns CDR1 MGHRA and CDR2 YSYEKL. The CDR3 DNA reads as TGCGCCAGCAGCCAAGAACTATCTCCCCGGGAGCAGTACTTC. This sequence encodes CASSQELSPREQYF.

The gene calls are TRBV4-1 and TRBJ2-7; 13 bases line up with TRBD2. The V gene's germline CDR1 is MGHRA and CDR2 YSYEKL. The ends lost 3 bases at V and 4 bases at J; junction bases unmatched: 6. This CDR3 spans 16 amino acids. The CDR3 DNA follows: TGCGCCAGCAGCCAGGCCGGACTAGCGGGAGTATACGAGCAGTACTTC. This gives the protein CASSQAGLAGVYEQYF.

V is TRBV19 and J is TRBJ1-1, with D tentatively TRBD1 (5 bases). Germline loops: CDR1 LNHDA, CDR2 SQIVND (reference sequence). V was cut by 7 bases and J by 0 bases, with 15 bases left in between. The CDR3 is 15 residues long. The CDR3 spells CASTTDSFMNTEAFF. CDR3 nucleotide sequence: TGTGCCAGTACCACAGACAGTTTTATGAACACTGAAGCTTTCTTT.

The rearrangement uses TRBV5-1 and TRBJ2-6; D ambiguous. The length of the CDR3 is 17 residues. The germline CDR1 and CDR2 sequences are SGHRS and YFSETQ. Deletions cut 1 base from V and 0 bases from J, with 11 bases between. In DNA form, the CDR3 reads TGCGCCAGCAGCTTGTCATCTTATACCTCTGGGGCCAACGTCCTGACTTTC. The encoded protein is CASSLSSYTSGANVLTF.

This clone is labeled medium-sized (0.01 to 0.1%). Other DNA sequences from this sample encode an identical CDR3 as well. J is TRBJ1-5 and V is TRBV2; D may be TRBD1 (6 bases). V was pared by 4 bases and J by 7 bases, with 17 bases between. This CDR3 has 15 residues. The V gene's germline CDR1 is SNHLY and CDR2 FYNNEI. In DNA, the CDR3 is TGTGCCAGCAGTGGGGGGGGACAAACTACCCAGCCCCAGCATTTT. It yields the protein CASSGGGQTTQPQHF.

The CDR3 sequence is CASSIGSSGANVLTF. The CDR3 DNA sequence: TGTGCCAGCAGTATAGGTAGCTCTGGGGCCAACGTCCTGACTTTC. This chain joins TRBV11-3 and TRBJ2-6; D not certain. The CDR3 is made up of 15 amino acids. The ends were cut back, 6 bases at V and 0 bases at J, with 9 bases in the middle. CDR1 is SGHNT and CDR2 is YENEEA in the germline V gene.

This chain joins TRBV11-2 and TRBJ1-6; no clear D gene. With 1 base removed from V and 9 bases from J, the gap between germline ends came to 13 bases. Germline V lookup: CDR1 SGHAT, CDR2 FQNNGV. The CDR3 is 15 residues long. The CDR3 bases are TGTGCCAGCAGCTTAGGTAGCGGGGAATTTTCACCCCTCCACTTT. Residues: CASSLGSGEFSPLHF.

The J gene is TRBJ2-7, the V gene TRBV20-1; D tentatively reads TRBD1 or TRBD2 (5 bases each). The CDR3 is made up of 11 amino acids. CDR1 is DFQATT, CDR2 SNEGSKA, per germline (reference sequence). The ends were cut back, 5 bases at V and 6 bases at J, with 11 bases in the middle. Here the CDR3 reads CSARGPSEQYF. As DNA, the CDR3 is TGCAGTGCTCGGGGACCCTCCGAGCAGTACTTC.